Following are 8 T cell receptor beta chains from one sample sequenced in a study of blood T cell repertoires in COVID-19. Method: immunoSEQ multiplex PCR; TCRdb's copy keeps in-frame clones and lacks some. The sample shows 200,000 or so clones, about 80% of them seen only once. The sequenced material came from peripheral blood. Source of these receptors: a woman in her 30s who had recovered from COVID-19.

This chain connects TRBV7-9 to TRBJ2-7; TRBD2 matches at 9 bases. From germline, CDR1 is SEHNR and CDR2 FQNEAQ (reference sequence). The V gene end was trimmed by 2 bases and the J gene end by 2 bases; junction bases not matched to a gene: 4. The CDR3 is 15 residues long. The chain's CDR3 is CASSLKLAGAYEQYF. CDR3 DNA: TGTGCCAGCAGCTTAAAGTTAGCGGGAGCCTACGAGCAGTACTTC.

This rearrangement joins TRBV29-1 to TRBJ2-1; D possibly corresponds to TRBD2 (5 bases). V was shortened by 4 bases and J by 4 bases, with 11 bases between the two germline ends. The CDR3 totals 13 residues. Germline assignment: CDR1 SQVTM and CDR2 ANQGSEA. This CDR3 is CSVAAENYNEQFF. The CDR3 DNA sequence: TGCAGCGTTGCAGCGGAGAATTACAATGAGCAGTTCTTC.

The chain employs TRBV3-1 (or the pseudogene TRBV3-2) and TRBJ2-2; a possible D gene is TRBD2 (6 bases). V lost 0 bases, J lost 4 bases, and 9 bases lay in between. The CDR3 is 15 amino acids. In germline, CDR1 is LGHDT, CDR2 YNNKEL (reference sequence). CDR3 nucleotide sequence: TGTGCCAGCAGCCAAGAGGGACTGGGCACCGGGGAGCTGTTTTTT. This encodes CASSQEGLGTGELFF.

This clone was found once. The V call is TRBV5-8, the J call TRBJ2-7, with a weak D call TRBD1 (5 bases). CDR3 size: 12 residues. Germline V gives CDR1 SGHTS, CDR2 YDEGEE. V was shortened by 3 bases and J by 2 bases, with 6 bases between the two germline ends. The chain's CDR3 is CASSWGTYEQYF. The CDR3 coding sequence is TGTGCCAGCAGCTGGGGCACCTACGAGCAGTACTTC.

The CDR3 nucleotides read TGTGCCAGCAGCTTAAGCCCCAGACAGGGCACAGATACGCAGTATTTT. This encodes CASSLSPRQGTDTQYF. The J gene is TRBJ2-3, the V gene TRBV7-3, with a possible D match to TRBD1 (6 bases). The V gene lost 1 base and the J gene lost 1 base, with 12 bases spanning the gap. Germline V gene sequence: CDR1 SGHTA, CDR2 FQGTGA. The CDR3 consists of 16 residues.

This chain joins TRBV9 and TRBJ1-1, with 8 bases fitting TRBD1. The CDR3 is made up of 16 amino acids. Germline loops: CDR1 SGDLS, CDR2 YYNGEE. Losses at the gene ends were 7 bases for V and 0 bases for J; bases not matched to a gene: 11. As DNA, the CDR3 is TGTGCCAGCTCAGGGACAGGAGCTAACATGAACACTGAAGCTTTCTTT. Translating it yields CASSGTGANMNTEAFF.

The CDR3 DNA reads as TGCAGCGTTGAAGCAGGGACAGGCAGTCGATCCCAAGAGACCCAGTACTTC. Amino acids: CSVEAGTGSRSQETQYF. This chain uses TRBV29-1 with TRBJ2-5; 8 nucleotides align to TRBD1. The trim removed 1 base at V and 1 base at J, leaving 11 bases unmatched. The CDR3 has 17 amino acids. The germline V gene encodes CDR1 SQVTM and CDR2 ANQGSEA.

The chain employs TRBV18 and TRBJ2-7; 8 bases map to TRBD1. CDR3 length: 18 amino acids. V dropped 8 bases and J dropped 2; count of bases not matched to a gene: 20. Germline CDR1 KGHSH, CDR2 LQKENI. This chain's CDR3 is CASPDEDREVYLTYEQYF. The CDR3 region has the DNA TGTGCCAGCCCGGATGAGGACAGGGAGGTTTACCTAACCTACGAGCAGTACTTC.